The 30 T cell receptor beta chains below were found in one sample sequenced in a study of OX40 agonist ivuxolimab in advanced cancers. Data came from immunoSEQ multiplex PCR; TCRdb stores just in-frame clones and leaves some out. The top ten clones hold approximately 1.1% of a sample with tens of thousands of clones, 86% of them seen once. This sample comprised CD4+ or CD8+ T cells sorted from blood, obtained in a trial of the OX40 agonist ivuxolimab. The source is an adult with an advanced solid tumor such as melanoma, head and neck, liver or kidney cancer.

The V call is TRBV7-8, the J call TRBJ1-4; D perhaps matches TRBD1 (5 bases). The CDR3 sequence is 12 residues long. Germline assignment: CDR1 SGHVS and CDR2 FQNEAQ. Trimming pared 6 bases from V and 5 bases from J, leaving 7 bases between. DNA of the CDR3: TGTGCCAGCAGTGGGGGGAATGAAAAACTGTTTTTT. This gives the protein CASSGGNEKLFF.

The rearrangement links TRBV5-1 to TRBJ1-2; possibly TRBD1 for D (5 bases). CDR1 SGHRS and CDR2 YFSETQ come from the germline V gene. The germline V and J ends were trimmed by 0 bases and 6 bases, with 9 bases remaining between them. This CDR3 has 13 residues. Here the CDR3 DNA reads TGCGCCAGCAGCTTGGTTCAGGGAGATGGCTACACCTTC. Its translation: CASSLVQGDGYTF.

The rearrangement uses TRBV2 and TRBJ2-3; TRBD1 is a possible D gene (5 bases). CDR3 size: 16 residues. Trimming shortened V by 5 bases and J by 2 bases, and 17 bases separated the two germline ends. Germline CDR1 SNHLY, CDR2 FYNNEI. CDR3 in amino acids: CASSSLGAAYTDTQYF. The CDR3 bases are TGTGCCAGCAGTTCACTTGGGGCCGCCTACACAGATACGCAGTATTTT.

This clone was observed once. The chain is built from TRBV15 and TRBJ2-2; D is unresolved. Germline V gene sequence: CDR1 LNHNV, CDR2 YYDKDF (reference sequence). The CDR3 has 13 amino acids. Trimming left V 0 bases short and J 6 bases short, with 5 bases between. Written as DNA, the CDR3 is TGTGCCACCAGCAGAGATTATGCCGGGGAGCTGTTTTTT. This sequence encodes CATSRDYAGELFF.

J is TRBJ2-7 and V is TRBV7-2, with 7 bases identical to TRBD1. This CDR3 comprises 14 residues. The trim removed 4 bases at V and 7 bases at J, leaving 10 bases unmatched. Germline loops: CDR1 SGHTA, CDR2 FQGNSA. CDR3 bases: TGTGCCAGCAGCTCTTGGGGACAGCTTAGGGAGCAGTACTTC. Translating it yields CASSSWGQLREQYF.

The chain has TRBV28 and TRBJ2-7; D may be TRBD2 (6 bases). Trimming removed 1 base from V and 2 bases from J, with 9 bases in between. This CDR3 is built from 14 residues. Germline V gene lookup returns CDR1 MDHEN and CDR2 SYDVKM. The CDR3 nucleotides are TGTGCCAGCAGTTTATCAGGGAGGCCCTACGAGCAGTACTTC. Protein product: CASSLSGRPYEQYF. The full variable domain, completed using reference TRBV28 and TRBJ2-7, is DVKVTQSSRYLVKRTGEKVFLECVQDMDHENMFWYRQDPGLGLRLIYFSYDVKMKEKGDIPEGYSVSREKKERFSLILESASTNQTSMYLCASSLSGRPYEQYFGPGTRLTVT.

Turning to this clone: One end of the junction fails to match germline, which may point to a read error. The rearrangement joins TRBV28 to TRBJ2-7; TRBD1 matches 7 bases. Germline V lookup: CDR1 MDHEN, CDR2 SYDVKM. CDR3 length: 13 residues. CDR3 region: CATTSGDSLLPDF. CDR3 nucleotides: TGTGCCACCACCTCCGGGGACAGTCTGCTACCCGACTTC.

The chain employs TRBV6-1 and TRBJ1-4, with no clear D. The CDR3 is 14 residues long. Looked up from germline, CDR1 is MNHNS and CDR2 is SASEGT. V was pared by 8 bases and J by 8 bases, with 18 bases between. The CDR3 coding sequence is TGTGCCAGCCCCTGGGTAGACAAAGGGGAAAAACTGTTTTTT. Residues: CASPWVDKGEKLFF.

The rearrangement links TRBV11-2 to TRBJ2-1; 13 bases agree with TRBD2. With 5 bases clipped from V and 8 bases from J, the junction kept 9 bases outside the gene matches. Germline V CDR1 and CDR2: SGHAT, FQNNGV. The CDR3 totals 16 residues. The CDR3 DNA follows: TGTGCCAGCAGCCAACTACTAGCGGGAGGGATAGATGAGCAGTTCTTC. Translated, it gives CASSQLLAGGIDEQFF.

The chain joins TRBV5-1 to TRBJ2-5, with D possibly called TRBD1 or TRBD2 (6 bases each). Trimming shortened V by 6 bases and J by 4 bases, and 13 bases separated the two germline ends. CDR3 length: 13 residues. From germline, CDR1 is SGHRS and CDR2 YFSETQ. CDR3 sequence: CASTQQGGETQYF. CDR3 bases: TGCGCCAGCACTCAACAGGGAGGAGAGACCCAGTACTTC.

The chain couples TRBV18 to TRBJ2-7, with 7 bases fitting TRBD1. Germline V gives CDR1 KGHSH, CDR2 LQKENI. The CDR3 spans 15 residues. Trimming removed 4 bases from V and 1 base from J; junction bases left unmatched: 7. CDR3 residues: CASSLTGAHSYEQYF. CDR3 DNA sequence: TGTGCCAGCTCACTTACAGGGGCCCATTCCTACGAGCAGTACTTC.

The CDR3 loop is CASSYSGGRNTIYF. CDR3 bases: TGTGCCAGCAGTTATTCAGGGGGTCGAAACACCATATATTTT. This rearrangement joins TRBV6-6 to TRBJ1-3; TRBD1 aligns across 7 bases. Trimming at V came to 3 bases and at J to 5 bases, leaving 4 bases not matched to a gene. The length of the CDR3 is 14 residues. Per the germline V gene, CDR1 is MNHNY and CDR2 is SVGAGI (reference sequence).

This chain uses TRBV5-1 with TRBJ2-7, with D perhaps given as TRBD1 or TRBD2 (5 bases each). Germline V gene lookup returns CDR1 SGHRS and CDR2 YFSETQ. CDR3 length: 16 residues. V was trimmed by 3 bases and J by 5 bases, leaving 21 bases between them. The CDR3 loop reads CASSSPFGGANNEQYF. Here the CDR3 DNA reads TGCGCCAGCAGCTCACCATTTGGGGGAGCCAATAACGAGCAGTACTTC. Combining the CDR3 with reference TRBV5-1 and TRBJ2-7 gives the whole variable domain KAGVTQTPRYLIKTRGQQVTLSCSPISGHRSVSWYQQTPGQGLQFLFEYFSETQRNKGNFPGRFSGRQFSNSRSEMNVSTLELGDSALYLCASSSPFGGANNEQYFGPGTRLTVT.

This clone was detected only once. The chain carries TRBV28 and TRBJ2-6; no clear D. CDR1 is MDHEN and CDR2 is SYDVKM in the germline V gene. The CDR3 covers 15 residues. With 7 bases removed from V and 2 bases from J, the gap between germline ends came to 12 bases. The CDR3 DNA reads as TGTGCCAGCACCATAAGACAACCTGGGGCCAACGTCCTGACTTTC. This codes for CASTIRQPGANVLTF.

The V and J genes are TRBV7-6 and TRBJ1-2, with D perhaps matching TRBD1 (5 bases). V was cut by 5 bases and J by 8 bases, with 18 bases left in between. CDR3 length: 14 amino acids. Germline CDR1 SGHVS, CDR2 FNYEAQ. CDR3 region: CASSLGQGSNGYTF. CDR3 DNA: TGTGCCAGCAGCCTAGGCCAGGGCAGTAACGGCTACACCTTC.

The chain employs TRBV11-2 and TRBJ1-3; 9 bases are a match to TRBD1. This CDR3 has 15 residues. Germline values: CDR1 SGHAT, CDR2 FQNNGV. V shed 5 bases and J 2 bases; nucleotides not matched to a gene: 4. CDR3 amino acids: CASSVGQGAGNTIYF. CDR3 nucleotides: TGTGCCAGCAGCGTGGGACAGGGCGCTGGAAACACCATATATTTT.

The chain links TRBV5-4 to TRBJ2-2, with D unclear. CDR3 length: 16 residues. Germline CDR1 and CDR2: SGHNT and YYREEE (reference sequence). The ends were cut back, 1 base at V and 1 base at J, with 11 bases in the middle. The CDR3 is CASSLIGSRNTGELFF. CDR3 bases: TGTGCCAGCAGCTTGATAGGGTCTCGGAACACCGGGGAGCTGTTTTTT.

This sequence joins TRBV6-4 and TRBJ2-2; D uncertain. V was clipped by 4 bases and J by 8 bases, with 14 bases between them. The CDR3 consists of 14 residues. The germline V gene encodes CDR1 MRHNA and CDR2 SNTAGT. This CDR3 is CASSAQPMEGELFF. The CDR3 bases are TGTGCCAGCAGTGCACAACCTATGGAGGGGGAGCTGTTTTTT.

The chain couples TRBV11-3 to TRBJ2-2, with D possibly TRBD2 on 6 matching bases. The CDR3 runs 14 residues. With 2 bases removed from V and 5 bases from J, the gap between germline ends came to 9 bases. Germline values: CDR1 SGHNT, CDR2 YENEEA. CDR3 sequence (DNA): TGTGCCAGCAGCTTATCTAGCGCTACCGGGGAGCTGTTTTTT. It specifies CASSLSSATGELFF.

On this clone: The junction differs from germline at one of its ends, possibly a read error. The V gene is TRBV18, the J gene TRBJ2-7; 7 positions match TRBD2. This CDR3 is built from 14 residues. Looked up from germline, CDR1 is KGHSH and CDR2 is LQKENI. CDR3 loop: CASSPREGSHEQYF. The CDR3 nucleotides are TGTGCCAGCTCACCACGGGAGGGCTCCCACGAGCAGTACTTC.

In this sample, this clone turned up once. This sequence joins TRBV6-6 and TRBJ1-3, with D possibly TRBD1 on 5 matching bases. This CDR3 region has 14 residues. CDR1 is MNHNY, CDR2 SVGAGI, per germline (reference sequence). Trimming took off 6 bases at V and 4 bases at J, with 13 bases between the two ends. In nucleotides, the CDR3 is TGTGCCAGCAGCCAAGGGGAGGGCGGAAACACCATATATTTT. Residues: CASSQGEGGNTIYF.

The V and J genes are TRBV18 and TRBJ2-7, with a possible D match to TRBD1 (5 bases). Germline V gives CDR1 KGHSH, CDR2 LQKENI. V gave up 4 bases and J gave up 2 bases, with 9 bases separating them. The CDR3 spans 13 residues. The CDR3 loop is CASSRTSTYEQYF. CDR3 nucleotides: TGTGCCAGCTCACGGACAAGTACCTACGAGCAGTACTTC.

The rearrangement joins TRBV5-8 to TRBJ2-3, with a weak D call TRBD2 (6 bases). The CDR3 has 16 amino acids. In germline, CDR1 is SGHTS, CDR2 YDEGEE. Trimming took off 3 bases at V and 2 bases at J, with 16 bases between the two ends. CDR3 nucleotides: TGTGCCAGCAGCTCGCGGGACTCCACAACCACAGATACGCAGTATTTT. The encoded protein is CASSSRDSTTTDTQYF.

This clone has a handful of counts. The chain has TRBV5-1 and TRBJ2-7; 9 bases map to TRBD1. The CDR3 spans 15 residues. Germline lookup yields CDR1 SGHRS and CDR2 YFSETQ. The J segment lost 6 bases and the V segment lost 4 bases, leaving 11 bases of the junction unmatched. In DNA, the CDR3 is TGCGCCAGCAGCGCCTCCGGGACAGGGTTGAGCGAGCAGTACTTC. Translating gives CASSASGTGLSEQYF.

This clone showed up just once. The chain is built from TRBV5-1 and TRBJ2-1, with 9 bases identical to TRBD2. Germline CDR1 and CDR2: SGHRS and YFSETQ. This CDR3 spans 15 amino acids. The junction had 7 bases not matched to a gene; V was cut back by 4 bases and J by 5 bases. The CDR3 here is CASSPVASGDNEQFF. The CDR3 DNA follows: TGCGCCAGCAGCCCTGTGGCTAGCGGGGACAATGAGCAGTTCTTC.

As regards this clone: A read error may produce the germline difference seen at one junction end. The chain couples TRBV28 to TRBJ2-1; no clear D. CDR3 length: 13 amino acids. Per the germline V gene, CDR1 is MDHEN and CDR2 is SYDVKM. The CDR3 spells CASSLPLSNAQFF. In nucleotides, the CDR3 is TGTGCCAGCAGTTTACCCCTATCCAATGCGCAGTTCTTC. The full variable domain, with the rest looked up from reference TRBV28 and TRBJ2-1, is DVKVTQSSRYLVKRTGEKVFLECVQDMDHENMFWYRQDPGLGLRLIYFSYDVKMKEKGDIPEGYSVSREKKERFSLILESASTNQTSMYLCASSLPLSNAQFFGPGTRLTVL.

This rearrangement joins TRBV7-8 to TRBJ2-5; D gene unclear. Germline V gene lookup returns CDR1 SGHVS and CDR2 FQNEAQ. V was pared by 5 bases and J by 5 bases, with 12 bases between. The CDR3 runs to 13 residues. The CDR3 nucleotides are TGTGCCAGCAGCCCCGGGCTCAAGGAGACCCAGTACTTC. It codes for CASSPGLKETQYF.

This chain connects TRBV19 to TRBJ1-4; unclear D gene. V was shortened by 4 bases and J by 8 bases, with 14 bases between the two germline ends. Germline V lookup: CDR1 LNHDA, CDR2 SQIVND (reference sequence). The CDR3 spans 14 residues. The CDR3 sequence is CASSRHLMGEKLFF. CDR3 sequence (DNA): TGTGCCAGTAGTAGACACCTCATGGGGGAAAAACTGTTTTTT.

This chain connects TRBV7-2 to TRBJ2-7, with D possibly TRBD2 on 5 matching bases. This CDR3 spans 14 amino acids. V lost 5 bases and J lost 5, with 16 bases in between. The germline CDR1 and CDR2 sequences are SGHTA and FQGNSA. The CDR3 reads CASSISPGGDEQYF. The CDR3 DNA sequence: TGTGCCAGCAGCATTAGCCCTGGAGGAGACGAGCAGTACTTC.

This chain joins TRBV10-3 and TRBJ1-2, with D possibly TRBD1 on 5 matching bases. Germline CDR1 is ENHRY and CDR2 is SYGVKD. Trimming removed 7 bases from V and 6 bases from J, with 18 bases in between. The CDR3 extends over 14 amino acids. DNA for the CDR3: TGTGCCATCATGGAGGGACCAACCAAGGATGGCTACACCTTC. It yields the protein CAIMEGPTKDGYTF.